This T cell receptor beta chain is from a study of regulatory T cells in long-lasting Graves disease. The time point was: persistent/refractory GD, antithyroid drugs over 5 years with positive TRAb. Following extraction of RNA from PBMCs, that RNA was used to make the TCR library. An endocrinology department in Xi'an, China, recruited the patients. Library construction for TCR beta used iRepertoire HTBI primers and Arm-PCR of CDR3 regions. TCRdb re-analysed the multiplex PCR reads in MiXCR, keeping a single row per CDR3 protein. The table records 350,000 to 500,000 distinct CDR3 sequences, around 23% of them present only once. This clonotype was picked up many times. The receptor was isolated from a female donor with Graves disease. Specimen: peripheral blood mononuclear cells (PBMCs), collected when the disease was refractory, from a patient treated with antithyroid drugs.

Written as DNA, the CDR3 is TGTGCCAGCTCCCGCGCGAACACTGAAGCTTTCTTT. As protein: CASSRANTEAFF. The rearrangement links TRBV12-3 or TRBV12-4 to TRBJ1-1; D gene ambiguous. The CDR3 has 12 amino acids. V was trimmed by 8 bases and J by 1 base, leaving 8 bases between them.